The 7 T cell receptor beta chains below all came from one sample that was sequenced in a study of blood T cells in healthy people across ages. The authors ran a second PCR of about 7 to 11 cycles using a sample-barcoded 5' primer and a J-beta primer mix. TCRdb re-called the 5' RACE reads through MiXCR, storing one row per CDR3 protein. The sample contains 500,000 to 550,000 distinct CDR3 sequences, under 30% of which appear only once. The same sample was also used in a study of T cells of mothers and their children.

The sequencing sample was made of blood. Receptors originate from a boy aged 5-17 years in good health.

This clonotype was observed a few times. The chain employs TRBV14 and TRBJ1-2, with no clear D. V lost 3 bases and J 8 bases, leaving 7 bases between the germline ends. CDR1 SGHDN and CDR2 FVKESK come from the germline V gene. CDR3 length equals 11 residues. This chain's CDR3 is CASSQPLGYTF. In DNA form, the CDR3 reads TGTGCCAGCAGCCAGCCCTTGGGCTACACCTTC.

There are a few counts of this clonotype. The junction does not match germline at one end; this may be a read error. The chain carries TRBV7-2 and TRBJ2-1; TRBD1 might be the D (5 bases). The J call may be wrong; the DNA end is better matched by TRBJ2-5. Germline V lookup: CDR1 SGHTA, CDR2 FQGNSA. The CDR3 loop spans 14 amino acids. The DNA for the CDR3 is TGCGCCAGCAGACCCCTCAGGGCCCGAGAGACCCAGTACTTC. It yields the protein CASRPLRARETQYF.

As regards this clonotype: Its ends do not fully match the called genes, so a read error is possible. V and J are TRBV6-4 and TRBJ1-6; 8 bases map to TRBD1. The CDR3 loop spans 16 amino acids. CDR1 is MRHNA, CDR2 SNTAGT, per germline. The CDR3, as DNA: TGTGCCAGCAGGGACTCAGGCAGGGGGCCGAATTCACCCCTCCACTTT. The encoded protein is CASRDSGRGPNSPLHF.

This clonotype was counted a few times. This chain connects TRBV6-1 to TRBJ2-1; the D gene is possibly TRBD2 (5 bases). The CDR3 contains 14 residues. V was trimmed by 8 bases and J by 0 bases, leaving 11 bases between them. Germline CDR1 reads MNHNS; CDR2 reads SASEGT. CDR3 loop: CASGGWSSYNEQFF. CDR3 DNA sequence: TGTGCCAGCGGCGGGTGGAGCTCCTACAATGAGCAGTTCTTC.

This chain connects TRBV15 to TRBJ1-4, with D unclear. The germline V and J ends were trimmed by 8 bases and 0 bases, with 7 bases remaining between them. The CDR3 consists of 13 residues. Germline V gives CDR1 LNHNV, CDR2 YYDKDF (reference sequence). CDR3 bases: TGTGCCACCGGCCAGTCAACTAATGAAAAACTGTTTTTT. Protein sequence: CATGQSTNEKLFF. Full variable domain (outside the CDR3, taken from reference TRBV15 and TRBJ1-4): DAMVIQNPRYQVTQFGKPVTLSCSQTLNHNVMYWYQQKSSQAPKLLFHYYDKDFNNEADTPDNFQSRRPNTSFCFLDIRSPGLGDTAMYLCATGQSTNEKLFFGSGTQLSVL.

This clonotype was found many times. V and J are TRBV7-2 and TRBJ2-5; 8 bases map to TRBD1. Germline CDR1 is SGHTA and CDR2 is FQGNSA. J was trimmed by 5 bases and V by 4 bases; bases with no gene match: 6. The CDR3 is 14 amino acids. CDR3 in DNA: TGTGCCAGCAGCTACCCAGGGGGCGCGGAGACCCAGTACTTC. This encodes CASSYPGGAETQYF.

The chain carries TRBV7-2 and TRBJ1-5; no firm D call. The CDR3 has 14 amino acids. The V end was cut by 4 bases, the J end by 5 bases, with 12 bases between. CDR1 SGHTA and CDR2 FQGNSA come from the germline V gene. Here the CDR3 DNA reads TGTGCCAGCAGCTCTCGGACGGATTATCAGCCCCAGCATTTT. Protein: CASSSRTDYQPQHF. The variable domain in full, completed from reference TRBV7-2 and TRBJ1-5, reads GAGVSQSPSNKVTEKGKDVELRCDPISGHTALYWYRQSLGQGLEFLIYFQGNSAPDKSGLPSDRFSAERTGGSVSTLTIQRTQQEDSAVYLCASSSRTDYQPQHFGDGTRLSIL.